The clone carrying this TCR beta chain is medium-sized (0.01 to 0.1%) in the sample. Its cognate antigen is unknown. The record originates from a study of tumor-infiltrating lymphocytes in localized non-small cell lung cancer. At the level of the study: Tumor tissue and non-adjacent uninvolved lung came from each patient.

Points from the study as a whole: Higher tumor T cell infiltration than in uninvolved lung was supported by TCRbeta sequencing. No link was found between tumor T-cell fraction and recurrence-free survival. IM1 and IM2 tumors showed no difference in T-cell fraction.

The CDR3 has 18 amino acids. J lost 4 bases, V lost 1 base, and 11 bases had no gene match. The germline V gene has CDR1 MGHRA and CDR2 YSYEKL. This table comes from immunoSEQ multiplex PCR, and its TCRdb copy is limited to in-frame clones, with some not included. This sample carries around 17,000 clones, more than 40% of them seen once, and the ten largest clones take about 15%. This clonotype was sampled from a human donor with non-small cell lung cancer. Source material: lung tumor tissue. The chain uses TRBV4-1 and TRBJ2-5; 11 nucleotides agree with TRBD2. CDR3 sequence: CASSQGWGSGGAGETQYF. CDR3 DNA sequence: TGCGCCAGCAGCCAAGGATGGGGTAGCGGGGGGGCGGGAGAGACCCAGTACTTC.